What follows describes a single T cell receptor (beta chain). This sample was taken from a study of response to subunit inactivated influenza vaccine. CDR3 size: 12 residues. V was pared by 4 bases and J by 10 bases, with 11 bases between. Using its own MiXCR run on the RT-PCR reads, TCRdb lists one record per CDR3 protein. The sample consists of about 570,000 distinct CDR3 sequences, about 10% of them appearing once. The sample also formed part of further work on T cells expressing NK-cell markers. That report notes: Generation of TCR beta cDNA was performed by 5'RACE template switching incorporating UMIs. Cells sorted as CD3+CD56+NKG2C+, CD3+CD56+NKG2C- and CD3+CD56-NKG2C+ T cells supplied the TCR beta repertoires. The CD3+CD56-NKG2C+ fraction was also led by these clonotypes in a handful of donors.

The TCR was taken from a man aged 45-60 years who received an inactivated influenza vaccine. Sample: PBMCs from blood, taken on the day of vaccination. J is TRBJ2-1 and V is TRBV12-3 or TRBV12-4; TRBD1 is a possible D gene (6 bases). CDR3: CASSSSQGEQFF. The CDR3 DNA sequence: TGTGCCAGCAGTTCATCCCAGGGGGAGCAGTTCTTC.